Here is one T cell receptor (beta chain) with its context. The sample comes from a study of control samples from healthy donors and cancer patients. J lost 7 bases, V lost 4 bases, and 1 base had no gene match. The CDR3 runs 13 residues. CDR1 is SGHTA, CDR2 FQGNSA, per germline. Using immunoSEQ multiplex PCR, the repertoire was profiled, and TCRdb retains in-frame clones only, with some absent. Here the sample spans under 65,000 clones, 65% to 90% being singletons. Sequenced: PBMCs. The clonotype was recovered from a woman aged 45 to 65 with lung cancer. The chain is built from TRBV7-2 and TRBJ2-1; 10 bases align to TRBD1. As DNA, the CDR3 is TGTGCCAGCAGCTCGGGACAGGGGAATGAGCAGTTCTTC. It yields the protein CASSSGQGNEQFF.